These 3 T cell receptor beta chains share one sample of origin, sequenced in a study of shared T cell receptors in the human thymus (dated by TCRdb to the early 2020s). Library method: the immunoSEQ multiplex PCR assay. This immuneACCESS table, as held by TCRdb, lists in-frame sequences with V and J called but not all clones. Of the missing ones, under half trace to an unresolved V gene in checked studies; the others have no known cause. The sample table contains approximately 760,000 clones; only one count was recorded for roughly 88% of them. Around 0.0094% of the sample is in the top ten clones. The same sample was also studied in work on human thymus T cells.

The specimen was thymocytes. The receptors shown here come from a girl under three years old with a congenital heart defect. Donor details come from another sample of the same person, matched by shared clones.

The V call is TRBV2, the J call TRBJ2-1; 15 positions agree with TRBD2. This CDR3 spans 17 amino acids. Germline lookup yields CDR1 SNHLY and CDR2 FYNNEI. V was clipped by 0 bases and J by 9 bases; unmatched bases: 6. CDR3 in DNA: TGTGCCAGCAGTGAAGCAGGAGGACTAGCGGGGGGGCTTGAGCAGTTCTTC. Translation gives CASSEAGGLAGGLEQFF.

This chain connects TRBV29-1 to TRBJ2-1; 11 bases align to TRBD2. Trimming at V came to 7 bases and at J to 0 bases, leaving 23 bases not matched to a gene. Germline lookup yields CDR1 SQVTM and CDR2 ANQGSEA. The CDR3 is made up of 21 amino acids. The CDR3 sequence is CSAERVVPGLAGLSSYNEQFF. The CDR3 DNA follows: TGCAGCGCGGAAAGAGTAGTCCCAGGACTAGCGGGCTTGAGCTCCTACAATGAGCAGTTCTTC.

The chain recombines TRBV6-1 with TRBJ2-7; maybe TRBD1 (5 bases). Germline V lookup: CDR1 MNHNS, CDR2 SASEGT. Trimming took off 0 bases at V and 0 bases at J, with 12 bases between the two ends. CDR3 length: 16 residues. CDR3 region: CASSEAGAAYSYEQYF. The DNA for the CDR3 is TGTGCCAGCAGTGAAGCAGGGGCAGCCTACTCCTACGAGCAGTACTTC.